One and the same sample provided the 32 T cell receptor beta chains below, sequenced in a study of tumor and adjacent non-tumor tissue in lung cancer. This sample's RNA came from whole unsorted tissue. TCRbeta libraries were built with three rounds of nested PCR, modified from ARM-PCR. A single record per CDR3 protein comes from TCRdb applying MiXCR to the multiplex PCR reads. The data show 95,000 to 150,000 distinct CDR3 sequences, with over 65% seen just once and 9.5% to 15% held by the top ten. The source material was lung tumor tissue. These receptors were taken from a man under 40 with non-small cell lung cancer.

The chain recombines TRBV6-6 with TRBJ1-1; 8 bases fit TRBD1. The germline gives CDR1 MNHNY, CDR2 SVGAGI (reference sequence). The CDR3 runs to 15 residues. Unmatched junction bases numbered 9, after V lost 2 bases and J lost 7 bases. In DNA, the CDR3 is TGTGCCAGCAGTTACGGACAGGGAGGCGATAATGAAGCTTTCTTT. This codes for CASSYGQGGDNEAFF.

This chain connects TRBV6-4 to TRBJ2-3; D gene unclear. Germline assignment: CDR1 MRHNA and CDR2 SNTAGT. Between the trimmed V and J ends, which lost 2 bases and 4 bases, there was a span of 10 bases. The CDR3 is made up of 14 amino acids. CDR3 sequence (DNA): TGTGCCAGCAGTGACAGTCTACAACCAGATACGCAGTATTTT. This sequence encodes CASSDSLQPDTQYF.

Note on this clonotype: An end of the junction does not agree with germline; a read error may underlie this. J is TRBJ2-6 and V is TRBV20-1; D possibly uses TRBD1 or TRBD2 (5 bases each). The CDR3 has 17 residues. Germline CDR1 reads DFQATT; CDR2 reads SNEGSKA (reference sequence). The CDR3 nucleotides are TGCAATGCTAAAGGGGACCTCCTTGAGGCTGGGGCCAACGTCCTGACTTTC. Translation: CNAKGDLLEAGANVLTF.

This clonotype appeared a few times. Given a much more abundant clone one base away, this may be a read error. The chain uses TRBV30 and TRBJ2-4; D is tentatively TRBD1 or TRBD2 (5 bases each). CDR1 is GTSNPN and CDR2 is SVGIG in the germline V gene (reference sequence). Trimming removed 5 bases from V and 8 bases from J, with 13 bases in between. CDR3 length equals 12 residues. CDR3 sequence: CAWDLVGDIQYF. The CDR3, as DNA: TGTGCCTGGGACCTAGTGGGGGACATTCAGTACTTC.

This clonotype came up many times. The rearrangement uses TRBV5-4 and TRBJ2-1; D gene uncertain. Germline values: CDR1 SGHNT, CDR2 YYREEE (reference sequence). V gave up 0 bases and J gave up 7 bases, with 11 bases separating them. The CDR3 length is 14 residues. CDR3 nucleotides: TGTGCCAGCAGCTTGGGGTCAGTAGGTAATGAGCAGTTCTTC. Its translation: CASSLGSVGNEQFF.

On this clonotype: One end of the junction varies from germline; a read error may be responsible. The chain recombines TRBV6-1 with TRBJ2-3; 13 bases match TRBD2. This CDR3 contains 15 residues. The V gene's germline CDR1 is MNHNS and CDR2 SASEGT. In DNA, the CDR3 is TGTGCCAGCAGCCTCACTAGCGGGGGGGCAGATAGGCAGTATTTT. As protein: CASSLTSGGADRQYF.

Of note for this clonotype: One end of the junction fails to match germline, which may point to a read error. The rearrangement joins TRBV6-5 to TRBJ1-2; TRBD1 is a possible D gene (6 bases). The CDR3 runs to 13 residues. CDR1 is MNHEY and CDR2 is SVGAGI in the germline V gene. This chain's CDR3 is CASSLQGSYGYIF. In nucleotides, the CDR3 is TGTGCCAGCAGCCTACAGGGCTCCTATGGCTACATCTTC.

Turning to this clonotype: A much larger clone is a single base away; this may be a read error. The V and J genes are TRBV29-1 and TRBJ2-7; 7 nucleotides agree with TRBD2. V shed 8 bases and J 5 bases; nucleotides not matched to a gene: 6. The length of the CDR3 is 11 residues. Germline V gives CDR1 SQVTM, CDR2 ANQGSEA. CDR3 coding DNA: TGCAGCATGGGGGGGAAGAACGAGCAGTACTTC. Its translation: CSMGGKNEQYF.

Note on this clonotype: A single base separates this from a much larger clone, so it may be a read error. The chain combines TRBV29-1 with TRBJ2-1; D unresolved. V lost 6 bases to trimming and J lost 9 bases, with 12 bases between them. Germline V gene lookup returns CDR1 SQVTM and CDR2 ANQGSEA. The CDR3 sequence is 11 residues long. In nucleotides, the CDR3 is TGCAGCGTCGGTGTATTTGGTGAGCAGTTCTTC. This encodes CSVGVFGEQFF.

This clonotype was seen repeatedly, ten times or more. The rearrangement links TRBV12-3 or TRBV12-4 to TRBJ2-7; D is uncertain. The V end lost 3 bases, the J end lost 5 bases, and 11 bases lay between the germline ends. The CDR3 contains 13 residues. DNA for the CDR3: TGTGCCAGCAGTTTTTCCGGTACGGACGAGCAGTACTTC. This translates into CASSFSGTDEQYF.

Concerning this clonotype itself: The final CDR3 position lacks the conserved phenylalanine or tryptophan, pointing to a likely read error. The CDR3, as DNA: TGTGCCAGCAGCCTATCCGTCGGCTACGAGCAGTACCTC. Its translation is CASSLSVGYEQYL. This chain links TRBV7-8 with TRBJ2-7; D remains unclear. Germline CDR1 and CDR2: SGHVS and FQNEAQ. The CDR3 has 13 amino acids. The V end lost 5 bases, the J end lost 3 bases, and 11 bases lay between the germline ends.

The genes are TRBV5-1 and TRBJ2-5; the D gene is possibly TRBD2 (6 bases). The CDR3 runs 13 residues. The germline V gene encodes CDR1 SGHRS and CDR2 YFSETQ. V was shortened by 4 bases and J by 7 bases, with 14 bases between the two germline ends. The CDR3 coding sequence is TGCGCCAGCAGCCGTGGCTTGGGGGGGACCCAGTACTTC. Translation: CASSRGLGGTQYF.

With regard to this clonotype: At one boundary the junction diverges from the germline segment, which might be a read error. This chain's CDR3 is CAISPRTSVTDTQYF. Written as DNA, the CDR3 is TGTGCCATCAGCCCTAGGACTAGCGTCACAGATACGCAGTATTTT. J is TRBJ2-3 and V is TRBV5-4; TRBD2 aligns across 9 bases. The germline V gene has CDR1 SGHNT and CDR2 YYREEE (reference sequence). The CDR3 totals 15 residues.

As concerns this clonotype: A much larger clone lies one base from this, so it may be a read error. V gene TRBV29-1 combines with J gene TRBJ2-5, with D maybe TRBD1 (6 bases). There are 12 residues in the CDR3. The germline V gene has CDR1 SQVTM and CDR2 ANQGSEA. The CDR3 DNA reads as TGCAGCGTGGGGGACATTGGGGAGACCGAGTACTTC. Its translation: CSVGDIGETEYF.

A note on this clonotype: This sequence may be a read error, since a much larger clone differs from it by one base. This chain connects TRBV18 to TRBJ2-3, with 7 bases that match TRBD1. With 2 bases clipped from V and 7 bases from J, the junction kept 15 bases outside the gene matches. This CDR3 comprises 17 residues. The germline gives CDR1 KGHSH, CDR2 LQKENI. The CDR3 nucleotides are TGTGCCAGCTCACCAGCGAGCGACAGGGTCCTCCTTCATACGCAGTATTTT. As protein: CASSPASDRVLLHTQYF.

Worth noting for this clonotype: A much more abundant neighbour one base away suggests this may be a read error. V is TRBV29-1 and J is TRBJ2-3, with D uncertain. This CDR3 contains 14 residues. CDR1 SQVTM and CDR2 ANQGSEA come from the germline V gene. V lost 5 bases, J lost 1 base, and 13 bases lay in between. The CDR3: CSVQISKGTDTQYF. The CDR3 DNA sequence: TGCAGCGTTCAGATTAGTAAGGGCACAGATACGCAGTATTTT.

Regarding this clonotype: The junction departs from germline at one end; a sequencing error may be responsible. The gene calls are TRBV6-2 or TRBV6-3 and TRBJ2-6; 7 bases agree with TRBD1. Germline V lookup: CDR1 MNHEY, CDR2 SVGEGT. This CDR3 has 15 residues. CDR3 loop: CAINSRGPGANVLTF. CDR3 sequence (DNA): TGTGCCATCAATTCTAGGGGGCCCGGGGCCAACGTCTTGACTTTC.

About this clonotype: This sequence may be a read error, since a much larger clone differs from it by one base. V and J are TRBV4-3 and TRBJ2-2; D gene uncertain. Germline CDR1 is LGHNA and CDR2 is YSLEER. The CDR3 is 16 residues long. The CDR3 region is CASSQDYTTKTGELFF. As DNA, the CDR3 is TGCGCCAGCAGCCAAGATTATACAACGAAGACCGGGGAGCTGTTTTTT.

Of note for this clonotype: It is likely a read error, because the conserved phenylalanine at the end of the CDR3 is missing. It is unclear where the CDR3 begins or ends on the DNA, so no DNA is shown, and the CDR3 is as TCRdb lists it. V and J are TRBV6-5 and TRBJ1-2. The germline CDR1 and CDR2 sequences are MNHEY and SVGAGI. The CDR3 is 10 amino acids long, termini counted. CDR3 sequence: CANGPNGYTS.

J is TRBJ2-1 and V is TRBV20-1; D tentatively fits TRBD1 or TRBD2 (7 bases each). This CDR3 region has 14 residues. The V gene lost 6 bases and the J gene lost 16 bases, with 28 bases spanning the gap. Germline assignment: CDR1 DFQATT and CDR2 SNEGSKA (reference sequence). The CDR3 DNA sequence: TGCAGTGCCGACCCAGGGGGGGGGTTGAATGAGTACTTCTTC. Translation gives CSADPGGGLNEYFF.

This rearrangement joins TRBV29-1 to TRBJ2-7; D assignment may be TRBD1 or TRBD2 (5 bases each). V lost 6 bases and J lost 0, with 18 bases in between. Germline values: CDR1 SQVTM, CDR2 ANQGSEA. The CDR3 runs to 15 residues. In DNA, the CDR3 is TGCAGCGTCCTGGTAGGGGAGAGGGACTCCTACGAGCAGTACTTC. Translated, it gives CSVLVGERDSYEQYF.

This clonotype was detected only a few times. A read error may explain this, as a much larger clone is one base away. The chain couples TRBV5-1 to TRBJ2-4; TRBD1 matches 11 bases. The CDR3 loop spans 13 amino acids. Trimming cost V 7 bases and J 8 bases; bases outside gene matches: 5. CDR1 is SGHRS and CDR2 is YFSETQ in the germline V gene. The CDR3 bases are TGCGCCAGCTCCGGGACAGGGGGACACATTCAGTACTTC. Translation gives CASSGTGGHIQYF.

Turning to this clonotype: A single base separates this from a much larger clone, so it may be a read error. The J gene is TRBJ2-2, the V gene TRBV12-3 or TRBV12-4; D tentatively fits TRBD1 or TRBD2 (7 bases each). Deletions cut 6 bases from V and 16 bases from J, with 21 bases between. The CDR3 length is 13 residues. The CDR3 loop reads CASRTGNTGGPFF. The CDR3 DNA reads TGTGCCAGCAGGACAGGGAACACCGGGGGGCCGTTTTTT.

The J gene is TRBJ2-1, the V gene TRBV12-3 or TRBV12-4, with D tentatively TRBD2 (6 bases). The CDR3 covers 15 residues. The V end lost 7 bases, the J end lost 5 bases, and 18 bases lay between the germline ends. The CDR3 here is CASIPPVGGNNEQFF. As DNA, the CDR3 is TGTGCCAGCATTCCCCCAGTGGGGGGAAACAATGAGCAGTTCTTC.

The CDR3 reads CSAKVQRSSSREQYF. The CDR3 DNA sequence: TGCAGTGCTAAAGTACAGCGTTCGAGCAGCCGCGAGCAGTACTTC. The genes are TRBV20-1 and TRBJ2-7; D gene unclear. Trimming cost V 4 bases and J 6 bases, with 22 bases left between them. The CDR3 is made up of 15 amino acids. Per germline, CDR1 DFQATT and CDR2 SNEGSKA (reference sequence).

In DNA, the CDR3 is TGTGCCAGCAGCACCGGGACAGGGAGTGGTACCGGGGAGCTGTTTTTT. This sequence encodes CASSTGTGSGTGELFF. The chain carries TRBV12-3 or TRBV12-4 and TRBJ2-2; 9 bases agree with TRBD1. The CDR3 length is 16 residues. J gave up 5 bases and V 6 bases, and 10 bases lay outside the gene matches.

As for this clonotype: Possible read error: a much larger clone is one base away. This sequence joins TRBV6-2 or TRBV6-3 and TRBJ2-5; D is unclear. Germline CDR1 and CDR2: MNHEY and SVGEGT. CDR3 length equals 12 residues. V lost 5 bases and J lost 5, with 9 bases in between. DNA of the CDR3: TGTGCCAGCAGTGATAAGCTGGAGACCCAGTACTTC. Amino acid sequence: CASSDKLETQYF.

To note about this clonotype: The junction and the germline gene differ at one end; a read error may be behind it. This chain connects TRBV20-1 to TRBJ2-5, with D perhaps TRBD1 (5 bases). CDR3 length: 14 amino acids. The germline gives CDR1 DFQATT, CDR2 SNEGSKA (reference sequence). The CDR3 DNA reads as TGCAGTGCGTATCCGCTGGACAAGGAAGAGACCCAATACTTC. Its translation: CSAYPLDKEETQYF.

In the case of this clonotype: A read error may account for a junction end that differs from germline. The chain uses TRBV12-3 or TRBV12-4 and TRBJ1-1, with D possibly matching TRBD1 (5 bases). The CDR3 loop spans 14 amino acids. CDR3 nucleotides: TGTACCAGCAGACACGGGACGGCGATCACTGAAGCTTTCTTT. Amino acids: CTSRHGTAITEAFF.

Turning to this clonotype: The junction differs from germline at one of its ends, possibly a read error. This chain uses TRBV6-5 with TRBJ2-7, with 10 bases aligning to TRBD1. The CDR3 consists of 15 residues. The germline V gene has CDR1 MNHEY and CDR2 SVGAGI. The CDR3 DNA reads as TGTGCCAACAGTTTGGGACAGGGGAACTCCTACGAGCAGTACTTC. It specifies CANSLGQGNSYEQYF.

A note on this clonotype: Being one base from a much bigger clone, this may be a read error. CDR3 sequence (DNA): TGCAGTGCCGTATTTGGACTAGCGGGAGGAAAGGCAGAGAGCCAGTACTTC. This translates into CSAVFGLAGGKAESQYF. The V and J genes are TRBV20-1 and TRBJ2-5; 14 nucleotides align to TRBD2. Germline V gives CDR1 DFQATT, CDR2 SNEGSKA (reference sequence). The CDR3 totals 17 residues.

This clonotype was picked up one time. CDR3 sequence: CASSWTVDNQPQHF. CDR3 sequence (DNA): TGTGCCAGCAGTTGGACAGTAGATAATCAGCCCCAGCATTTT. The rearrangement uses TRBV5-6 and TRBJ1-5; D might be TRBD1 (6 bases). There are 14 residues in the CDR3. With 5 bases removed from V and 4 bases from J, the gap between germline ends came to 13 bases. Germline CDR1 is SGHDT and CDR2 is YYEEEE.